This T cell receptor (beta chain) emerged from a study of blood T cell repertoires in COVID-19. Across the whole study: Sites across the United States, Italy and Spain contributed samples from acute and convalescent COVID-19.

This clone is a singleton in its sample. As handled by the study authors: Estimates of nucleated cell counts were drawn from the amplification of reference gene primers. Profiling relied on immunoSEQ multiplex PCR, and the TCRdb table lists in-frame clones only, not all of them. V and J calls and clone size come straight from that table; D and trimming were deduced from the DNA. The data show about 200,000 clones, just over 90% seen once. Input material: peripheral blood. The source of this sequence is a man aged 25 to 45 with acute or convalescent COVID-19.

The CDR3 spells CASSPPSVRTEAFF. The CDR3 bases are TGTGCCAGCTCACCGCCATCGGTGAGAACTGAAGCTTTCTTT. This chain connects TRBV18 to TRBJ1-1; D not certain. The germline CDR1 and CDR2 sequences are KGHSH and LQKENI. Trimming removed 3 bases from V and 5 bases from J, with 13 bases in between. CDR3 size: 14 residues.